This entry lists 5 T cell receptor beta chains sequenced from one sample in a study of T-cell memory formation after mild COVID-19. TCRdb reanalysed the 5' RACE reads using MiXCR and keeps one entry per CDR3 protein. The table records 200,000 to 250,000 distinct CDR3 sequences, more than 25% of them present only once. The sequenced sample was PBMCs or a T cell subset sorted from them (not recorded which). The receptors stem from an adult woman who had mild COVID-19 (a few samples of this study predate the infection). Cell type and time point are not known.

V and J are TRBV7-9 and TRBJ1-5, with a weak D call TRBD1 (5 bases). Germline V gene lookup returns CDR1 SEHNR and CDR2 FQNEAQ (reference sequence). Trimming shortened V by 4 bases and J by 6 bases, and 10 bases separated the two germline ends. This CDR3 is built from 13 residues. CDR3 in DNA: TGTGCCAGCAGCTCGGCGGGGGGTCAGCCCCAGCATTTT. Its protein product is CASSSAGGQPQHF.

V usage is TRBV24-1 and J usage is TRBJ2-2, with TRBD2 matching over 11 bases. After removal of 10 bases from V and 4 bases from J, the junction contained 4 bases not matched to a gene. Germline V gene data show CDR1 as KGHDR and CDR2 as SFDVKD. This CDR3 is 14 amino acids long. The CDR3 bases are TGTGCCACGACCGGGACTAGCGGCACCGGGGAGCTGTTTTTT. It codes for CATTGTSGTGELFF.

The chain combines TRBV7-9 with TRBJ1-3; D is ambiguous. Per germline, CDR1 SEHNR and CDR2 FQNEAQ (reference sequence). The CDR3 length is 10 residues. The V gene lost 10 bases and the J gene lost 3 bases, with 4 bases spanning the gap. The CDR3 protein is CATRGNTIYF. CDR3 nucleotides: TGTGCCACTCGTGGAAACACCATATATTTT. Using reference TRBV7-9 and TRBJ1-3 for the parts outside the CDR3, the full variable domain is DTGVSQNPRHKITKRGQNVTFRCDPISEHNRLYWYRQTLGQGPEFLTYFQNEAQLEKSRLLSDRFSAERPKGSFSTLEIQRTEQGDSAMYLCATRGNTIYFGEGSWLTVV.

The CDR3 DNA sequence: TGTGCCAGCAGCCACCACCGAGGGGGAAACACTGAAGCTTTCTTT. Its translation: CASSHHRGGNTEAFF. The chain uses TRBV4-2 and TRBJ1-1, with D tentatively TRBD1 (6 bases). V lost 3 bases and J 2 bases, leaving 13 bases between the germline ends. The CDR3 consists of 15 residues. The germline gives CDR1 LGHNA, CDR2 YNFKEQ.

This clonotype was counted a few times. J is TRBJ2-5 and V is TRBV18; D remains unclear. V was shortened by 4 bases and J by 2 bases, with 8 bases between the two germline ends. This CDR3 spans 13 amino acids. The V gene's germline CDR1 is KGHSH and CDR2 LQKENI. The CDR3, as DNA: TGTGCCAGCTCACGGACCTCTCAAGAGACCCAGTACTTC. It is translated as CASSRTSQETQYF.